This T cell receptor (beta chain) was profiled in a study of cytomegalovirus exposure and HLA in healthy donors. In the study overall: Among the roughly 430 genotyped donors, 65% to 85% were placed in the Caucasian-associated ancestry cluster. General study findings and limits: Reports state that TCR beta sequences accurately predicted most subjects' HLA-A and HLA-B alleles.

V was pared by 6 bases and J by 5 bases, with 4 bases of the junction left unmatched. Germline-derived CDR1 and CDR2 are DFQATT and SNEGSKA (reference sequence). The CDR3 contains 11 residues. When sampled, the donors appeared nominally healthy, though they likely had unrecorded immune exposures. With respect to this clone: Its cognate antigen is unknown.

Primers: 60 Vbeta forward and 13 Jbeta reverse. Some clones are missing from TCRdb's copy, which holds only in-frame ones; the method was immunoSEQ multiplex PCR. This sample has some 130,000 clones, with around 80% found just once. Source material: PBMCs. This TCR came from a man younger than 40 in good health and CMV-seronegative. This sequence joins TRBV20-1 and TRBJ2-7, with 7 bases that match TRBD2. The DNA of the CDR3 is TGCAGTGCCCAGCGGGAAAACGAGCAGTACTTC. Translated: CSAQRENEQYF.